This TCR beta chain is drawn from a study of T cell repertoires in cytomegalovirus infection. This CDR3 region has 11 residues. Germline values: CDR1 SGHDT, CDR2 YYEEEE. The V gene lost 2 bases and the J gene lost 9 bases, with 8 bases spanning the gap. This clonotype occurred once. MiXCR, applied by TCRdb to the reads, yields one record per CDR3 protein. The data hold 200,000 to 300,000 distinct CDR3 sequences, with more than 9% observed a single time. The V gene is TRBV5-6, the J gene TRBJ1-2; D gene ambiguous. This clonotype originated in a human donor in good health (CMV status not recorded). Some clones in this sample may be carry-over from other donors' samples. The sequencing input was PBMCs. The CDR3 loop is CASSFRDRYTF. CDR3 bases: TGTGCCAGCAGCTTTCGTGACCGCTACACCTTC. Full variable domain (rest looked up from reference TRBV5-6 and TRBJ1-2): DAGVTQSPTHLIKTRGQQVTLRCSPKSGHDTVSWYQQALGQGPQFIFQYYEEEERQRGNFPDRFSGHQFPNYSSELNVNALLLGDSALYLCASSFRDRYTFGSGTRLTVV.